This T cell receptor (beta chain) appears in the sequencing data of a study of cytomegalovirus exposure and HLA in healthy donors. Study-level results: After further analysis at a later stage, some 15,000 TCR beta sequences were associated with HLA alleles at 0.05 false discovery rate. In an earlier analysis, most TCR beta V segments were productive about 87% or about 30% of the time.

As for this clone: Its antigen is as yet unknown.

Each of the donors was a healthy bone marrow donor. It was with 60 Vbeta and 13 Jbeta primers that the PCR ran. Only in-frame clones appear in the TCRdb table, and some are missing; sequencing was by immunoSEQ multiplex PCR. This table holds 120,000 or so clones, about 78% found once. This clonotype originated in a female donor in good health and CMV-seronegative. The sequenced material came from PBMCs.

The CDR3 protein is CASSLGTDGYTF. The CDR3 DNA is TGTGCCAGCAGCTTGGGTACAGATGGCTACACCTTC. The rearrangement links TRBV7-9 to TRBJ1-2, with D unresolved. The germline CDR1 and CDR2 sequences are SEHNR and FQNEAQ (reference sequence). This CDR3 is built from 12 residues. The germline V and J ends were trimmed by 3 bases and 6 bases, with 8 bases remaining between them. The variable domain in full, with the rest retrieved from reference TRBV7-9 and TRBJ1-2, is DTGVSQNPRHKITKRGQNVTFRCDPISEHNRLYWYRQTLGQGPEFLTYFQNEAQLEKSRLLSDRFSAERPKGSFSTLEIQRTEQGDSAMYLCASSLGTDGYTFGSGTRLTVV.